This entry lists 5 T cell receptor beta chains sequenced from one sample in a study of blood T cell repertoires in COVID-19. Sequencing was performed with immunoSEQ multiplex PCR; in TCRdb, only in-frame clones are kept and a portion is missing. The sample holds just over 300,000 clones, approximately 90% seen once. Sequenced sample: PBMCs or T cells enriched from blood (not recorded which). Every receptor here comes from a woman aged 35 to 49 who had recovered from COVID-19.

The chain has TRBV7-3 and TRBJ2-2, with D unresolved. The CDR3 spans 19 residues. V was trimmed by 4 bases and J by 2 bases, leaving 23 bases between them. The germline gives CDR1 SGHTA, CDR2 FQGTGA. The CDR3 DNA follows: TGTGCCAGCAGCTCCCCTAGGCCCCCCTCATCCTCAAACACCGGGGAGCTGTTTTTT. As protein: CASSSPRPPSSSNTGELFF.

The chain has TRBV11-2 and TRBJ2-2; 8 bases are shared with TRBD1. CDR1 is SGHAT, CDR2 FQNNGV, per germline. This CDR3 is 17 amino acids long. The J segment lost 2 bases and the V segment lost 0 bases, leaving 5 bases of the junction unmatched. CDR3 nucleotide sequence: TGTGCCAGCAGCTTAGATAACCAGGGGGCCAACACCGGGGAGCTGTTTTTT. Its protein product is CASSLDNQGANTGELFF.

CDR3 DNA sequence: TGTGCCAGCAGCTTCGGGTATAGCAATCAGCCCCAGCATTTT. Translated, it gives CASSFGYSNQPQHF. This chain uses TRBV7-9 with TRBJ1-5; D is unclear. The ends were cut back, 3 bases at V and 0 bases at J, with 6 bases in the middle. Germline CDR1 reads SEHNR; CDR2 reads FQNEAQ (reference sequence). The CDR3 loop spans 14 amino acids.

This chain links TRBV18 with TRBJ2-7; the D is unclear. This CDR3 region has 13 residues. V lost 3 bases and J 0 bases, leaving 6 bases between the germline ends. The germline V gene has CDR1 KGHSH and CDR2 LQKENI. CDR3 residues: CASSPVSSYEQYF. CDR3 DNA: TGTGCCAGCTCACCCGTTAGCTCCTACGAGCAGTACTTC.

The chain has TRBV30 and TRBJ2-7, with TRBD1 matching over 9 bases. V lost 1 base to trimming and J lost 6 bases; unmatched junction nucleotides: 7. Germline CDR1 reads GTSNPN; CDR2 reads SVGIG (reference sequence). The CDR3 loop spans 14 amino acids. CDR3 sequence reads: CAWSEGSTGGEQYF. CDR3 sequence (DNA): TGTGCCTGGAGTGAGGGATCGACAGGGGGCGAGCAGTACTTC.